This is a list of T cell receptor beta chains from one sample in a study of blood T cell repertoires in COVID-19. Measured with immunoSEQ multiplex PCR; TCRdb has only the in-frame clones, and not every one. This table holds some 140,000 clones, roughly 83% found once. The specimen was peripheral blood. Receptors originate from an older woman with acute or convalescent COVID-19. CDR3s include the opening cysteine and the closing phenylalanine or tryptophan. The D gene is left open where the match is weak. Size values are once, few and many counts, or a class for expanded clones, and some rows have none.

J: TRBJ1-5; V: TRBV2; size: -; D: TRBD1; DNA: TGTGCCAGCAGTCCGACAGGGTTTACCTATCAGCCCCAGCATTTT; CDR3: CASSPTGFTYQPQHF
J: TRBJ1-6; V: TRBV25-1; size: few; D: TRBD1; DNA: TGTGCCAGCAGGGCGAACAGGGGGTCTAATTCACCCCTCCACTTT; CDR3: CASRANRGSNSPLHF
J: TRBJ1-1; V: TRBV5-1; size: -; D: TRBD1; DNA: TGCGCCAGCAGCTTGACGCCCAGGGGGATGGACACTGAAGCTTTCTTT; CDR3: CASSLTPRGMDTEAFF
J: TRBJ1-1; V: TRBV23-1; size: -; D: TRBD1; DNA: TGCGCCAGCAGTCAATCGCAGGACAGGGGATATAATGAAGCTTTCTTT; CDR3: CASSQSQDRGYNEAFF
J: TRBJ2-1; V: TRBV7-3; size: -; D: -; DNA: TGTGCCAGCAGCTTAAACCCAGGGTCTGGCTACAATGAGCAGTTCTTC; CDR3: CASSLNPGSGYNEQFF
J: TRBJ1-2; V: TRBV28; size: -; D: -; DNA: TGTGCCAGCAGTTTGAGAACGGATGGCTACACCTTC; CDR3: CASSLRTDGYTF
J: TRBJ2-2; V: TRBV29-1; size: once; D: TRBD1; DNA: TGCAGCGTTGGGTCACGGGACAGGGGCACGGGGGAGCTGTTTTTT; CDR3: CSVGSRDRGTGELFF
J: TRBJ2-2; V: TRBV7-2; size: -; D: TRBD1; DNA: TGTGCCAGCAGCTTAAGGTTCCGGGACAGGGCCACCGGGGAGCTGTTTTTT; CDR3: CASSLRFRDRATGELFF
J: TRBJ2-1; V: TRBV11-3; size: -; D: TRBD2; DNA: TGTGCCAGCAGCTTCGGCGGGGGGGCAAGGGGTGAGCAGTTCTTC; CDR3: CASSFGGGARGEQFF
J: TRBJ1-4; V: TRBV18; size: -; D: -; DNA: TGTGCCAGCTCACCCTCACAGGGATCGGATGAAAAACTGTTTTTT; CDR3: CASSPSQGSDEKLFF
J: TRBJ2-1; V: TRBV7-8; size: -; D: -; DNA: TGTGCCAGCAGCTTAGTGGGACTCCTCCCTAGTGATGAGCAGTTCTTC; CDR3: CASSLVGLLPSDEQFF
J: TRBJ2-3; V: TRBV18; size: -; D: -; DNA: TGTGCCAGCTCACTCTCACTAGCTCCTAGCACAGATACGCAGTATTTT; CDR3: CASSLSLAPSTDTQYF
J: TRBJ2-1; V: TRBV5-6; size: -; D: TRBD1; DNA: TGTGCCAGCAGCTCCGGGTGGACAGGATCCTACAATGAGCAGTTCTTC; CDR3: CASSSGWTGSYNEQFF
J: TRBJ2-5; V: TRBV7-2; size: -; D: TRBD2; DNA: TGTGCCAGCAGCTTGGGGGGGGGTCGGGAGACCCAGTACTTC; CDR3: CASSLGGGRETQYF
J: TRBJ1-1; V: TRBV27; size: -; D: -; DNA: TGTGCCAGCAGTACAGGGTGGGCTGAAGCTTTCTTT; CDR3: CASSTGWAEAFF
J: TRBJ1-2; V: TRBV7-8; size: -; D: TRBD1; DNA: TGTGCCAGCAGCTGGGGACAGGGTGTAGACTATGGCTACACCTTC; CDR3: CASSWGQGVDYGYTF
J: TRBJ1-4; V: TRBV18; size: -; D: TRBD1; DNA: TGTGCCAGCTCATCCCGTTCAGGGGGCTATACTGAAAAACTGTTTTTT; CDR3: CASSSRSGGYTEKLFF
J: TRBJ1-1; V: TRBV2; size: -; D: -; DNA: TGTGCCAGCAGAAGGGAGGCTGCGGACACTGAAGCTTTCTTT; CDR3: CASRREAADTEAFF
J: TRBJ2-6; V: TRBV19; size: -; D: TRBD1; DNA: TGTGCCAGTAGTACGGGACAGGTCCTCTCTGGGGCCAACGTCCTGACTTTC; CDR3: CASSTGQVLSGANVLTF
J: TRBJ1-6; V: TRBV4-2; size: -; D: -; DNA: TGTGCCAGCAGCCCCGCGGGGCAGACCTATTCACCCCTCCACTTT; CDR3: CASSPAGQTYSPLHF
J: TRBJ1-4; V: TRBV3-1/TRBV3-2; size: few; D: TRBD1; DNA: TGTGCCAGCAGCCAAACACAGGGGCTAAATGAAAAACTGTTTTTT; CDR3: CASSQTQGLNEKLFF
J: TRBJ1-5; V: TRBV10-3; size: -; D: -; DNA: TGTGCCATCAGTGACTGGCAGGGGAATCAGCCCCAGCATTTT; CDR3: CAISDWQGNQPQHF
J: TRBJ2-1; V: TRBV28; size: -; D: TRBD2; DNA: TGTGCCAGCATCCGGGTTAGCGGGGGCTACAATGAGCAGTTCTTC; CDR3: CASIRVSGGYNEQFF
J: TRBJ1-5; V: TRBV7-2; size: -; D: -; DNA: TGTGCCAGCAGCTTAGCCAGGGGCAATCAGCCCCAGCATTTT; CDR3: CASSLARGNQPQHF
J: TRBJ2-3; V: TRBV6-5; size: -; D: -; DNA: TGTGCCAGCAGTTCCCGGGACTCCCGGCCGGATACGCAGTATTTT; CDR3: CASSSRDSRPDTQYF
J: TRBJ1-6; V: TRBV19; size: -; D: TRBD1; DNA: TGTGCCAGTAGTGCCACCCACAGGGGGAGCTCCTATAATTCACCCCTCCACTTT; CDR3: CASSATHRGSSYNSPLHF
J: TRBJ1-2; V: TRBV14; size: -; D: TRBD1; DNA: TGTGCCAGCAGCCAAGATCAGAAAGGGACAGGAAGTGATGGCTACACCTTC; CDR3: CASSQDQKGTGSDGYTF
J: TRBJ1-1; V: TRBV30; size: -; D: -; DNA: TGTGCCTGGAACCTCCTCGGGGGACACACTGAAGCTTTCTTT; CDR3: CAWNLLGGHTEAFF
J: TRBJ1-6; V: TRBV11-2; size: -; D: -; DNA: TGTGCCAGCAGCCCGGGACACTCCAATTCACCCCTCCACTTT; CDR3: CASSPGHSNSPLHF
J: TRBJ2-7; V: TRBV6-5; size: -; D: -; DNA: TGTGCCAGCACGAGGACAGACTACGAGCAGTACTTC; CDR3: CASTRTDYEQYF
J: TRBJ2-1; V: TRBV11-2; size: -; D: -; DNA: TGTGCCAGCAGTCGGACACGGAGCTCCTACAATGAGCAGTTCTTC; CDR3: CASSRTRSSYNEQFF
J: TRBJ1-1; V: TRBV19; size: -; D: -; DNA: TGTGCCAGTAGTATGTCTAAGGTAGCTAACACTGAAGCTTTCTTT; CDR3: CASSMSKVANTEAFF
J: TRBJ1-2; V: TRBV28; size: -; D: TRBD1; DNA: TGTGCCAGCAGCCAACCCTCCACAGGGGAAGATGGCTACACCTTC; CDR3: CASSQPSTGEDGYTF
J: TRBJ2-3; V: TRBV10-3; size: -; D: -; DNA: TGTGCCTCTCAACAGGGTCTGGGCACAGATACGCAGTATTTT; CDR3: CASQQGLGTDTQYF
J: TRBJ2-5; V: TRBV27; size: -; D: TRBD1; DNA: TGTGCCAGCAGCTTCAAGGGACAGCAAGAGACCCAGTACTTC; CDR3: CASSFKGQQETQYF
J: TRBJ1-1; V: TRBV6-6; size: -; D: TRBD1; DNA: TGTGCCAGCACTAGACCTCCGGGACAGGGTAACACTGAAGCTTTCTTT; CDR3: CASTRPPGQGNTEAFF
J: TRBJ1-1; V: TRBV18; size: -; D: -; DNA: TGTGCCAGCTCACCACGGGAGGGCACTGAAGCTTTCTTT; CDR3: CASSPREGTEAFF
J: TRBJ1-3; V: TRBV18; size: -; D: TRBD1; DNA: TGTGCCAGCTCACCGACAGGGGACTCTGGAAACACCATATATTTT; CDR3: CASSPTGDSGNTIYF
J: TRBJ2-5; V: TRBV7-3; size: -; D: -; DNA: TGTGCCAGCAGCTTAGCTTCGGTTGGAGAGACCCAGTACTTC; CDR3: CASSLASVGETQYF
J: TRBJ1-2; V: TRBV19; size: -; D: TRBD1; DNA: TGTGCCAGTAGTATGACAGGGGATTATGGCTACACCTTC; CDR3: CASSMTGDYGYTF
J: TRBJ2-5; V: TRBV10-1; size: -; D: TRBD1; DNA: TGCGCCAGCTCGATGGGACAGGGTTTGGAAGAGACCCAGTACTTC; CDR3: CASSMGQGLEETQYF
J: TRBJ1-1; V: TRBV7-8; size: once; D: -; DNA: TGTGCCAGCAGCTTAGCTTCGGGACTTGAAGCTTTCTTT; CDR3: CASSLASGLEAFF
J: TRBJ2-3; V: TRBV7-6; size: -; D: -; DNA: TGTGCCAGCAGCTTAGGAACGCGGGCCTACACAGATACGCAGTATTTT; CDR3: CASSLGTRAYTDTQYF
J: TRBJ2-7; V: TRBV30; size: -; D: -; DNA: TGTGCCTGGAGTTTGCAAGCGTACGAGCAGTACTTC; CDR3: CAWSLQAYEQYF
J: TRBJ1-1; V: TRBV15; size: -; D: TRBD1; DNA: TGTGCCACCAGCGGGGACAGACAGAACACTGAAGCTTTCTTT; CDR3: CATSGDRQNTEAFF
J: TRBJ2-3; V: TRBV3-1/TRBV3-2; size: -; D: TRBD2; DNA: TGTGCCAGCAGCCAAGGGGGAATAGCGGGTCTAACGCAGTATTTT; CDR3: CASSQGGIAGLTQYF
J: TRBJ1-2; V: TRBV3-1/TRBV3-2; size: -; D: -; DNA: TGTGCCAGCAGCCAAGATTGGACACACTATGGCTACACCTTC; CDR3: CASSQDWTHYGYTF
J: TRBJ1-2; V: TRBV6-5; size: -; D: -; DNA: TGTGCCAGCAAGACATCAACTAACTATGGCTACACCTTC; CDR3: CASKTSTNYGYTF
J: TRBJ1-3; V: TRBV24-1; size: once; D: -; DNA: TGTGCCACCAGTGATTTGACGGAGACCATATATTTT; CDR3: CATSDLTETIYF
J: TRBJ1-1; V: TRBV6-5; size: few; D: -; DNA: TGTGCCAGCAGTTACCACGGGGTTAGGGACACTGAAGCTTTCTTT; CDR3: CASSYHGVRDTEAFF